This paragraph reports one T cell receptor (beta chain). Antigen unknown. This sample was included in a study of shared clonotypes between healthy human individuals. Study-wide points: Clonotypes shared by all four donors outscored non-shared clonotypes in generation probability. Only a few donors were included, so the genetic and exposure-history diversity represented was limited.

Naive CD8 isolation took CD45RO-negative cells positively selected for CCR7 and excluded terminally differentiated effector memory CD45RA+ cells. The germline V and J ends were trimmed by 7 bases and 0 bases, with 15 bases remaining between them. Germline loops: CDR1 GTSNPN, CDR2 SVGIG (reference sequence). This CDR3 region has 15 residues. The deep-level immunoSEQ assay was used. Produced via immunoSEQ multiplex PCR; TCRdb's table is partial and in-frame only. The data hold about 2.2 million clones, with more than 85% observed a single time. The source material was naive CD8+ T cells from PBMCs. The origin of this receptor is a man aged 18 to 30 in good health. Some clones in this sample may be carry-over from other donors' samples. This chain connects TRBV30 to TRBJ2-2; D not certain. The CDR3 loop reads CASSEFLANTGELFF. The CDR3 bases are TGTGCCTCCTCGGAATTCCTCGCGAACACCGGGGAGCTGTTTTTT.